The 31 T cell receptor beta chains reported below all come from one sample, sequenced in a study of T cell clonotyping in hematopoietic cell transplantation. Produced via immunoSEQ multiplex PCR; TCRdb's table is partial and in-frame only. The data hold roughly 29,000 clones, with about 70% observed a single time. Described time point: recipient sample about 28 days before transplant, after cytoreduction. The specimen comprised peripheral blood mononuclear cells, sampled before stem cell transplant. These TCRs come from a man in his forties or fifties with myelodysplastic syndrome. Some clones in this sample may be carry-over from other donors' samples.

The CDR3 nucleotides are TGTGCCTGGAGCCCTCTAAGGGGGGCGTCGAGCTATGGCTACACCTTC. Protein product: CAWSPLRGASSYGYTF. This chain uses TRBV30 with TRBJ1-2, with D perhaps matching TRBD1 (6 bases). The germline gives CDR1 GTSNPN, CDR2 SVGIG (reference sequence). Deletions cut 3 bases from V and 4 bases from J, with 21 bases between. CDR3 length equals 16 residues.

V and J are TRBV28 and TRBJ1-2; 7 bases fit TRBD1. The CDR3 extends over 12 amino acids. Looked up from germline, CDR1 is MDHEN and CDR2 is SYDVKM. Trimming removed 6 bases from V and 10 bases from J; junction bases left unmatched: 8. CDR3 in DNA: TGTGCCAGCAGCCGACAGGGAATAACCTACACCTTC. It translates to CASSRQGITYTF.

This clone came up a few times. The V and J genes are TRBV14 and TRBJ2-5; no definite D call. Germline CDR1 reads SGHDN; CDR2 reads FVKESK. V was shortened by 0 bases and J by 6 bases, with 5 bases between the two germline ends. The CDR3 length is 12 residues. CDR3 sequence (DNA): TGTGCCAGCAGCCAAGATTTACAGACCCAGTACTTC. This sequence encodes CASSQDLQTQYF.

The chain carries TRBV11-3 and TRBJ1-6, with D uncertain. With 1 base removed from V and 10 bases from J, the gap between germline ends came to 8 bases. The CDR3 consists of 13 residues. The germline V gene has CDR1 SGHNT and CDR2 YENEEA. The DNA of the CDR3 is TGTGCCAGCAGCTTAGGAGAGGAATCACCCCTCCACTTT. This codes for CASSLGEESPLHF. The variable domain in full, with the rest retrieved from reference TRBV11-3 and TRBJ1-6, is EAGVVQSPRYKIIEKKQPVAFWCNPISGHNTLYWYLQNLGQGPELLIRYENEEAVDDSQLPKDRFSAERLKGVDSTLKIQPAELGDSAVYLCASSLGEESPLHFGNGTRLTVT.

This clone has just a few counts. This chain links TRBV2 with TRBJ2-7; no definite D call. The CDR3 covers 13 residues. CDR1 is SNHLY, CDR2 FYNNEI, per germline. Trimming pared 6 bases from V and 3 bases from J, leaving 12 bases between. The CDR3 region is CASSLASHYEQYF. The DNA for the CDR3 is TGTGCCAGCAGCCTGGCCAGTCACTACGAGCAGTACTTC.

The chain joins TRBV15 to TRBJ2-2; 13 nucleotides agree with TRBD2. Germline-derived CDR1 and CDR2 are LNHNV and YYDKDF (reference sequence). After removal of 4 bases from V and 5 bases from J, the junction contained 10 bases not matched to a gene. The CDR3 runs 18 residues. CDR3 region: CATSKESGLAGNTGELFF. The CDR3 DNA reads TGTGCCACCAGCAAGGAATCGGGACTAGCGGGAAATACCGGGGAGCTGTTTTTT.

V is TRBV28 and J is TRBJ2-3; TRBD2 agrees at 11 bases. CDR3 length equals 14 residues. Trimming at V came to 9 bases and at J to 6 bases, leaving 8 bases not matched to a gene. Germline lookup yields CDR1 MDHEN and CDR2 SYDVKM. This CDR3 reads CASGLAGSPDTQYF. Here the CDR3 DNA reads TGTGCCAGTGGACTAGCGGGTTCCCCGGATACGCAGTATTTT. Based on the CDR3 plus reference TRBV28 and TRBJ2-3, the full variable domain is DVKVTQSSRYLVKRTGEKVFLECVQDMDHENMFWYRQDPGLGLRLIYFSYDVKMKEKGDIPEGYSVSREKKERFSLILESASTNQTSMYLCASGLAGSPDTQYFGPGTRLTVL.

The V call is TRBV4-3, the J call TRBJ2-7; 7 nucleotides line up with TRBD1. Germline V gene data show CDR1 as LGHNA and CDR2 as YSLEER. The V and J ends lost 4 bases and 7 bases, in that order; junction bases with no gene match: 7. CDR3 length equals 13 residues. CDR3 in amino acids: CASSRTGIGEQYF. The CDR3 bases are TGCGCCAGCAGCCGGACAGGCATCGGAGAGCAGTACTTC.

The rearrangement joins TRBV29-1 to TRBJ1-2, with TRBD1 identical over 8 bases. The CDR3 extends over 12 amino acids. Trimming cost V 7 bases and J 6 bases; bases outside gene matches: 7. Looked up from germline, CDR1 is SQVTM and CDR2 is ANQGSEA. CDR3 region: CSDLTGVNGYTF. In nucleotides, the CDR3 is TGCAGCGACTTGACAGGGGTCAATGGCTACACCTTC.

V is TRBV6-1 and J is TRBJ1-5; the D gene is possibly TRBD1 (5 bases). The V gene's germline CDR1 is MNHNS and CDR2 SASEGT. V dropped 0 bases and J dropped 4 bases, with 7 bases sitting between them. The CDR3 contains 14 residues. The CDR3 nucleotides are TGTGCCAGCAGTGAAGCAGCAGGGAATCAGCCCCAGCATTTT. Translation: CASSEAAGNQPQHF.

V is TRBV6-5 and J is TRBJ2-6; D unresolved. Germline CDR1 is MNHEY and CDR2 is SVGAGI. CDR3 length: 14 residues. V was clipped by 6 bases and J by 0 bases, with 6 bases between them. The DNA for the CDR3 is TGTGCCAGCAGCCTCTTCTCTGGGGCCAACGTCCTGACTTTC. It translates to CASSLFSGANVLTF.

The rearrangement links TRBV10-3 to TRBJ2-7, with D tentatively TRBD1 or TRBD2 (5 bases each). The CDR3 covers 13 residues. Looked up from germline, CDR1 is ENHRY and CDR2 is SYGVKD. The CDR3: CAISEGGRYEQHV. The CDR3 coding sequence is TGTGCCATCAGTGAGGGGGGACGCTACGAGCAGCACGTC.

CDR3 bases: TGTGCCAGCAGTGTAACAGGAGTACGCACTGAAGCTTTCTTT. Translation: CASSVTGVRTEAFF. The rearrangement uses TRBV25-1 and TRBJ1-1; D possibly corresponds to TRBD1 (5 bases). Germline assignment: CDR1 MGHDK and CDR2 SYGVNS. CDR3 size: 14 residues. Trimming took off 4 bases at V and 4 bases at J, with 13 bases between the two ends.

The chain combines TRBV6-6 with TRBJ2-7; D unclear. The CDR3 sequence is 11 residues long. Deletions cut 0 bases from V and 5 bases from J, with 2 bases between. Looked up from germline, CDR1 is MNHNY and CDR2 is SVGAGI (reference sequence). The CDR3 here is CASSYSNEQYF. CDR3 DNA: TGTGCCAGCAGTTACTCAAACGAGCAGTACTTC.

The rearrangement links TRBV30 to TRBJ2-5; D perhaps matches TRBD2 (5 bases). The J call may be in error: the DNA end matches TRBJ2-7 better. Germline V CDR1 and CDR2: GTSNPN, SVGIG (reference sequence). The CDR3 runs 13 residues. CDR3 in amino acids: CAWSVASRGEQYF. The CDR3 DNA reads as TGTGCCTGGAGTGTGGCCAGCCGGGGCGAGCAGTACTTC.

The rearrangement joins TRBV6-5 to TRBJ2-6; D unclear. Trimming removed 10 bases from V and 2 bases from J, with 6 bases in between. The germline gives CDR1 MNHEY, CDR2 SVGAGI. The CDR3 contains 12 residues. In DNA form, the CDR3 reads TGTGCCACCCGGACTGGGGCCAACGTCCTGACTTTC. It codes for CATRTGANVLTF.

The CDR3 loop is CAWRARSYEQYF. The CDR3 coding sequence is TGTGCCTGGAGAGCACGCTCCTACGAGCAGTACTTC. The chain is built from TRBV30 and TRBJ2-7; D is ambiguous. The CDR3 contains 12 residues. The germline V and J ends were trimmed by 3 bases and 0 bases, with 6 bases remaining between them. The germline CDR1 and CDR2 sequences are GTSNPN and SVGIG (reference sequence).

The V call is TRBV30, the J call TRBJ1-5; a weak D match, TRBD1 (6 bases). The CDR3 covers 13 residues. Trimming left V 2 bases short and J 7 bases short, with 12 bases between. CDR1 GTSNPN and CDR2 SVGIG come from the germline V gene (reference sequence). CDR3 sequence (DNA): TGTGCCTGGAGTCCGCAGGGGAACCAGCCCCAGCATTTT. This translates into CAWSPQGNQPQHF. The full variable domain, completed using reference TRBV30 and TRBJ1-5, is SQTIHQWPATLVQPVGSPLSLECTVEGTSNPNLYWYRQAAGRGLQLLFYSVGIGQISSEVPQNLSASRPQDRQFILSSKKLLLSDSGFYLCAWSPQGNQPQHFGDGTRLSIL.

The V call is TRBV29-1, the J call TRBJ2-1; 7 positions match TRBD1. The V segment lost 8 bases and the J segment 9 bases; nucleotides outside the gene matches: 10. This CDR3 comprises 12 residues. Per the germline V gene, CDR1 is SQVTM and CDR2 is ANQGSEA. CDR3 nucleotide sequence: TGCAGCTCTCGACAGGGTAGTACTGAGCAGTTCTTC. Residues: CSSRQGSTEQFF.

This chain uses TRBV5-6 with TRBJ1-2; 8 bases map to TRBD1. Trimming removed 2 bases from V and 3 bases from J; junction bases left unmatched: 6. From germline, CDR1 is SGHDT and CDR2 YYEEEE. The CDR3 covers 15 residues. CDR3 DNA sequence: TGTGCCAGCAGCTTCCCAGGGGGCGCCGACTATGGCTACACCTTC. It encodes CASSFPGGADYGYTF.

This chain links TRBV6-1 with TRBJ1-3; tentatively, D is TRBD1 (5 bases). This CDR3 contains 14 residues. V was trimmed by 7 bases and J by 4 bases, leaving 14 bases between them. Germline V gene data show CDR1 as MNHNS and CDR2 as SASEGT. CDR3 residues: CASKLTVGGNTIYF. CDR3 nucleotides: TGTGCCAGCAAACTGACAGTAGGAGGAAACACCATATATTTT.

As concerns this clone: One end of the junction is discordant with germline, which a read error may explain. The rearrangement uses TRBV6-5 and TRBJ1-6; 7 nucleotides line up with TRBD1. The CDR3 loop spans 15 amino acids. Germline V gene sequence: CDR1 MNHEY, CDR2 SVGAGI. In nucleotides, the CDR3 is TGCGCCAGCACCGGTACCGGGACAGCTAATTCACCCCTCCACTTT. Its translation is CASTGTGTANSPLHF.

The chain has TRBV5-6 and TRBJ1-2; no definite D call. V lost 0 bases and J lost 6, with 12 bases in between. This CDR3 spans 14 amino acids. Looked up from germline, CDR1 is SGHDT and CDR2 is YYEEEE. CDR3 nucleotides: TGTGCCAGCAGCTTGGAAGAGGGATTCGATGGCTACACCTTC. This sequence encodes CASSLEEGFDGYTF.

By its share, this clone is large. J is TRBJ1-6 and V is TRBV5-1; no definite D call. The CDR3 runs to 14 residues. Germline lookup yields CDR1 SGHRS and CDR2 YFSETQ. Trimming took 1 base from V and 6 from J, leaving 8 bases between them. The CDR3 here is CASSLSVPNSPLHF. DNA for the CDR3: TGCGCCAGCAGCTTGTCCGTGCCTAATTCACCCCTCCACTTT.

The rearrangement uses TRBV5-1 and TRBJ2-5; no reliable D call. The CDR3 sequence is 17 residues long. CDR1 and CDR2 (germline): SGHRS, YFSETQ. V lost 4 bases and J 1 base, leaving 20 bases between the germline ends. CDR3 sequence: CASSRAASGVGQETQYF. CDR3 nucleotide sequence: TGCGCCAGCAGCAGGGCAGCGAGTGGGGTCGGCCAAGAGACCCAGTACTTC.

The chain has TRBV4-3 and TRBJ1-1, with D perhaps matching TRBD1 (6 bases). V was shortened by 0 bases and J by 12 bases, with 20 bases between the two germline ends. The CDR3 covers 15 residues. Germline V gene data show CDR1 as LGHNA and CDR2 as YSLEER. CDR3: CASSQDGNRAWGTFF. The CDR3 DNA reads TGCGCCAGCAGCCAAGACGGGAACAGGGCGTGGGGAACTTTCTTT.

This rearrangement joins TRBV2 to TRBJ1-6; maybe TRBD1 (5 bases). Per germline, CDR1 SNHLY and CDR2 FYNNEI. The V gene lost 1 base and the J gene lost 3 bases, with 13 bases spanning the gap. The CDR3 loop spans 17 amino acids. The CDR3, as DNA: TGTGCCAGCAGTGAAGTTGCAGGGCCTAACTATAATTCACCCCTCCACTTT. It yields the protein CASSEVAGPNYNSPLHF.

The rearrangement uses TRBV28 and TRBJ1-2; maybe TRBD1 (5 bases). V lost 8 bases and J 2 bases, leaving 15 bases between the germline ends. The length of the CDR3 is 14 residues. Germline CDR1 MDHEN, CDR2 SYDVKM. The CDR3 here is CASSPGGGNYGYTF. The CDR3 nucleotides are TGTGCCAGCTCCCCCGGCGGGGGGAACTATGGCTACACCTTC.

V usage is TRBV6-5 and J usage is TRBJ2-7, with D unclear. Trimming left V 2 bases short and J 3 bases short, with 14 bases between. The CDR3 is made up of 15 amino acids. Germline values: CDR1 MNHEY, CDR2 SVGAGI. The DNA for the CDR3 is TGTGCCAGCAGTTACAATCCGCCTTGGAGCTACGAGCAGTACTTC. Protein product: CASSYNPPWSYEQYF.

V gene TRBV7-2 combines with J gene TRBJ1-2; no firm D call. V gave up 1 base and J gave up 4 bases, with 13 bases separating them. The CDR3 sequence is 15 residues long. Germline CDR1 and CDR2: SGHTA and FQGNSA. CDR3 loop: CASSLVFGSSYGYTF. The CDR3 coding sequence is TGTGCCAGCAGCTTAGTCTTTGGCTCGAGCTATGGCTACACCTTC.

The genes are TRBV11-3 and TRBJ1-2, with 10 bases fitting TRBD1. The CDR3 covers 13 residues. The trim removed 3 bases at V and 7 bases at J, leaving 2 bases unmatched. Germline CDR1 and CDR2: SGHNT and YENEEA. This CDR3 reads CASSLGDRGGYTF. CDR3 nucleotides: TGTGCCAGCAGCTTGGGGGACAGGGGTGGCTACACCTTC.